This TCR beta chain was sequenced for a study of tumor-infiltrating lymphocytes in primary liver carcinoma. At the level of the study: All patients, whether men or women, fell within 30 to 69 years of age.

Co-extracted RNA and DNA came from around 18-30 mg of unsorted bulk tissue. With 3 bases clipped from V and 6 bases from J, the junction kept 11 bases outside the gene matches. Germline lookup yields CDR1 SGHAT and CDR2 FQNNGV. CDR3 length: 15 amino acids. Remarks on this clonotype: Its antigen is still unknown.

Synthesis of TCR beta cDNA was carried out from 500 ng total RNA with a constant-region primer. ARM-PCR was slightly modified, and three nested multiplex PCR rounds with it gave rise to the TCR beta libraries. The first two PCR rounds used TRBV1-TRBV30 forward primers with a C-beta reverse primer, roughly 10 cycles each. TCRdb re-called the multiplex PCR reads through MiXCR, storing one row per CDR3 protein. The sample consists of about 96,000 distinct CDR3 sequences, around 68% of them appearing once. General study findings and limits: Top-250-clone fractions were significantly higher in tumors than in blood (p = 0.039).

The source material was tumor-adjacent normal liver tissue. This clonotype was sampled from a man between 40 and 49 years old with primary liver carcinoma and hepatitis B virus infection. This chain uses TRBV11-2 with TRBJ2-7; 7 positions match TRBD2. In nucleotides, the CDR3 is TGTGCCAGCAGCTTTGCTAGCGGCTGGTCCAGCGAGCAGTACTTC. This codes for CASSFASGWSSEQYF.